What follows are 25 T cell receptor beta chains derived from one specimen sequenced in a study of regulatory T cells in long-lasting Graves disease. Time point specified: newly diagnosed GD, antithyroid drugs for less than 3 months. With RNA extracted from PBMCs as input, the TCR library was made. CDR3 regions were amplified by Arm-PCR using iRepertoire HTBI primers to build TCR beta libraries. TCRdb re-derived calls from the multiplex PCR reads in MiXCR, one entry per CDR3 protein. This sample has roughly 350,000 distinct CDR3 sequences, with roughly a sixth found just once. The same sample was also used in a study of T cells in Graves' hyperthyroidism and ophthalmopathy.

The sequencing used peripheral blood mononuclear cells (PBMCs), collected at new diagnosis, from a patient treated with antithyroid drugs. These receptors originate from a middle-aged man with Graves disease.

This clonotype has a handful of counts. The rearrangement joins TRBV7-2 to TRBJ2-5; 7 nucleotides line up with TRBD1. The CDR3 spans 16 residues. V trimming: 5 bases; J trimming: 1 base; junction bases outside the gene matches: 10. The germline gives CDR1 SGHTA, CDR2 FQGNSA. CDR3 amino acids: CASSPGTAILQETQYF. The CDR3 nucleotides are TGTGCCAGCAGCCCCGGGACAGCGATACTCCAAGAGACCCAGTACTTC.

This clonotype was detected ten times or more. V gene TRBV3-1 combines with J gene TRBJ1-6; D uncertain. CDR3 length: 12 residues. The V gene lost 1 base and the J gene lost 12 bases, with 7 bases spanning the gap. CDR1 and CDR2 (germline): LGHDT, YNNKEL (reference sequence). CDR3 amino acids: CASSQGSLPLHF. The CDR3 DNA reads TGTGCCAGCAGCCAAGGCAGCCTACCCCTCCACTTT.

For the CDR3, the DNA is TGTGCCAGCAGCCCCTGGGGGGCGGGGTCTTCCTACGAGCAGTACTTC. It specifies CASSPWGAGSSYEQYF. The chain combines TRBV11-2 with TRBJ2-7; perhaps D is TRBD1 or TRBD2 (6 bases each). The CDR3 runs to 16 residues. The V end was cut by 5 bases, the J end by 1 base, with 18 bases between. Germline CDR1 is SGHAT and CDR2 is FQNNGV.

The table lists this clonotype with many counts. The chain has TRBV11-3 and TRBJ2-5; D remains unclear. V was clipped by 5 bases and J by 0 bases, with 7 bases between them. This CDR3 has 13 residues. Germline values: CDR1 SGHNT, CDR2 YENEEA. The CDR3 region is CASSRTYQETQYF. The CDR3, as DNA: TGTGCCAGCAGCCGGACGTACCAAGAGACCCAGTACTTC.

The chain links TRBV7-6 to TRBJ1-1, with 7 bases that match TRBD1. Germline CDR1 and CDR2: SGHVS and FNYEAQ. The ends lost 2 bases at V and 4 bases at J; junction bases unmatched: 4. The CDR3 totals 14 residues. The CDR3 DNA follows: TGTGCCAGCAGCTTAAAGGGGGCGGCCACTGAAGCTTTCTTT. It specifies CASSLKGAATEAFF.

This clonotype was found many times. The CDR3 is CASSARDTYNEQFF. In DNA, the CDR3 is TGTGCCAGCAGCGCGCGGGACACTTACAATGAGCAGTTCTTC. The chain joins TRBV9 to TRBJ2-1; D is tentatively TRBD1 or TRBD2 (6 bases each). Germline lookup yields CDR1 SGDLS and CDR2 YYNGEE. The CDR3 is made up of 14 amino acids. V lost 3 bases and J 4 bases, leaving 11 bases between the germline ends.

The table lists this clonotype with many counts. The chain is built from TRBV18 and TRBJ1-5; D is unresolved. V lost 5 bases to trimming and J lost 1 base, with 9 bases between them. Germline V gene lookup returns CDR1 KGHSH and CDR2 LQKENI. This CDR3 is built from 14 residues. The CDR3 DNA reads TGTGCCAGCTCAGTCGCGGACAGCAATCAGCCCCAGCATTTT. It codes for CASSVADSNQPQHF.

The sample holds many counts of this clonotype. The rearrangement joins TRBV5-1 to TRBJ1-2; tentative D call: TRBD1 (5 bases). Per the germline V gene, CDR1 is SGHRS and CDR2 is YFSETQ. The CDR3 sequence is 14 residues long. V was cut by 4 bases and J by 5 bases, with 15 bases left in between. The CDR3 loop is CASSPEGTVYGYTF. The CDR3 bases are TGCGCCAGCAGCCCTGAGGGGACGGTGTATGGCTACACCTTC.

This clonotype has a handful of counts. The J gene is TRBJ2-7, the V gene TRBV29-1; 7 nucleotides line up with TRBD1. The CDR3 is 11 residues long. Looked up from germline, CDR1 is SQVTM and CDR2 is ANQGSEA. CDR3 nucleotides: TGCAGTACTTACAGGGGTGGTGAGCAGTACTTC. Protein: CSTYRGGEQYF.

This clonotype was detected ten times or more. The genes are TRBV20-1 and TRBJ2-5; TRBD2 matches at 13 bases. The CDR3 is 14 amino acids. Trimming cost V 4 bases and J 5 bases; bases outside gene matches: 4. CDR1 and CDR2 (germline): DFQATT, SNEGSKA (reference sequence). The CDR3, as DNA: TGCAGTGCTACTACTAGCGGGGGGGGCGAGACCCAGTACTTC. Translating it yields CSATTSGGGETQYF.

The CDR3 is CASSIAGHQETQYF. CDR3 nucleotide sequence: TGTGCCAGTAGTATAGCGGGGCACCAAGAGACCCAGTACTTC. The chain couples TRBV19 to TRBJ2-5, with D perhaps matching TRBD1 or TRBD2 (5 bases each). V dropped 1 base and J dropped 0 bases, with 6 bases sitting between them. From germline, CDR1 is LNHDA and CDR2 SQIVND (reference sequence). The CDR3 sequence is 14 residues long.

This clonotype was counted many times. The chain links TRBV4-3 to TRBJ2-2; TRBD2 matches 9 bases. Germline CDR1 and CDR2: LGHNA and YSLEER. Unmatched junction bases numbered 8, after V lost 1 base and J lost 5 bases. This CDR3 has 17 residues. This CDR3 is CASSQARAGGWTGELFF. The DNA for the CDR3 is TGCGCCAGCAGCCAAGCCCGAGCGGGGGGATGGACCGGGGAGCTGTTTTTT.

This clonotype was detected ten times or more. This CDR3 is CASSQDGTSGYQPQHF. In DNA form, the CDR3 reads TGTGCCAGCAGCCAAGACGGGACCTCGGGATATCAGCCCCAGCATTTT. The chain is built from TRBV4-2 and TRBJ1-5; weak D call: TRBD1 (5 bases). This CDR3 is built from 16 residues. V was cut by 0 bases and J by 5 bases, with 14 bases left in between. Germline-derived CDR1 and CDR2 are LGHNA and YNFKEQ.

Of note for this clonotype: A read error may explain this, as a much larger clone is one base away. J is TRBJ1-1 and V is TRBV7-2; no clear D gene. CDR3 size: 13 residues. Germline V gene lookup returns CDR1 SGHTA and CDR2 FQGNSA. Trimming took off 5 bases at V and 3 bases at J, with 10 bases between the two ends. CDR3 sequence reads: CASSLMRDTEAFF. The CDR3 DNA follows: TGTGCCAGCAGCCTGATGAGGGACACTGAAGCTTTCTTT. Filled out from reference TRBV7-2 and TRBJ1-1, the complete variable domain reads GAGVSQSPSNKVTEKGKDVELRCDPISGHTALYWYRQSLGQGLEFLIYFQGNSAPDKSGLPSDRFSAERTGGSVSTLTIQRTQQEDSAVYLCASSLMRDTEAFFGQGTRLTVV.

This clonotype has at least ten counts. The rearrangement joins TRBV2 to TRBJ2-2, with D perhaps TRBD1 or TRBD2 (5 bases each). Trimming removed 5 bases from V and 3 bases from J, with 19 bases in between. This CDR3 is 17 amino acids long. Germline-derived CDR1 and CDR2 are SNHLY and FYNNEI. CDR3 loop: CASSYGTTRADTGELFF. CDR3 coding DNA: TGTGCCAGCAGTTATGGGACCACGAGAGCGGACACCGGGGAGCTGTTTTTT. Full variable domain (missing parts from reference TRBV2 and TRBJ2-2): EPEVTQTPSHQVTQMGQEVILRCVPISNHLYFYWYRQILGQKVEFLVSFYNNEISEKSEIFDDQFSVERPDGSNFTLKIRSTKLEDSAMYFCASSYGTTRADTGELFFGEGSRLTVL.

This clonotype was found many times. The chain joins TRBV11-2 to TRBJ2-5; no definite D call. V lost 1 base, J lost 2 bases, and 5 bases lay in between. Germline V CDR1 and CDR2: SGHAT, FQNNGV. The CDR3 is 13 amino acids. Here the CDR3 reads CASSLGAQETQYF. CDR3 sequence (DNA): TGTGCCAGCAGCTTAGGCGCGCAAGAGACCCAGTACTTC.

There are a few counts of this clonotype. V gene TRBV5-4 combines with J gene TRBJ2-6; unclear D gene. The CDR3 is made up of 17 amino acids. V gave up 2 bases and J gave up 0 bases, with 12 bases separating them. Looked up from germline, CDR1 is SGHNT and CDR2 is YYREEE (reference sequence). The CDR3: CASSFGMRGSGANVLTF. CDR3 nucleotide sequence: TGTGCCAGCAGCTTTGGGATGCGTGGCTCTGGGGCCAACGTCCTGACTTTC.

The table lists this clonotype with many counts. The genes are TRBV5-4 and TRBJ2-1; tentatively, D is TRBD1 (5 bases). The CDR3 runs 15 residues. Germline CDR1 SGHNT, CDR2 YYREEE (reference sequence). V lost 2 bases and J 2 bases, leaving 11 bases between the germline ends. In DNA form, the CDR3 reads TGTGCCAGCAGCTTTAGGTCAGGGACCTACAATGAGCAGTTCTTC. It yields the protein CASSFRSGTYNEQFF.

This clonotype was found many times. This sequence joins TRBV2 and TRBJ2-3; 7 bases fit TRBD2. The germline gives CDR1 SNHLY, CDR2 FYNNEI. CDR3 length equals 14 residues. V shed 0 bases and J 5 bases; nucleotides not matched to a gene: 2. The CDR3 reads CASSEAGGGDTQYF. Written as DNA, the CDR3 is TGTGCCAGCAGTGAAGCGGGGGGGGGAGATACGCAGTATTTT.

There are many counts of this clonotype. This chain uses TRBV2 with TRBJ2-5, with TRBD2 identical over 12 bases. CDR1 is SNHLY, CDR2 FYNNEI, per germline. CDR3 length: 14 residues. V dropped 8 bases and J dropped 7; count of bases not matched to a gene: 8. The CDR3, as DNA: TGTGCCAGCCATCTAGCGGGGGGGGTGGGGACCCAGTACTTC. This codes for CASHLAGGVGTQYF.

The CDR3 loop is CASKDGDNSPLHF. The CDR3, as DNA: TGTGCCAGCAAGGACGGAGATAATTCACCCCTCCACTTT. This chain uses TRBV6-4 with TRBJ1-6; D is unclear. This CDR3 contains 13 residues. Germline CDR1 MRHNA, CDR2 SNTAGT. The germline V and J ends were trimmed by 7 bases and 5 bases, with 9 bases remaining between them.

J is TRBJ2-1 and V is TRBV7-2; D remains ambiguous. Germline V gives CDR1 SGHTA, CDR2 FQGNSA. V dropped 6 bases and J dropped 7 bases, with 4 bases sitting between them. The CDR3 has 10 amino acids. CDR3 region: CASRPNEQFF. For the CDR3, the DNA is TGTGCCAGCAGGCCAAATGAGCAGTTCTTC.

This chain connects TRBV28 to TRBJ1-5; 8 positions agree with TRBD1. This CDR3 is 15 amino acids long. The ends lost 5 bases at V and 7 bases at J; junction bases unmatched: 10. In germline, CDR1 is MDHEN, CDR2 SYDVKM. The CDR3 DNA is TGTGCCAGCAGTCTCTCGGACAGGGCGGGGCAGCCCCAGCATTTT. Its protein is CASSLSDRAGQPQHF.

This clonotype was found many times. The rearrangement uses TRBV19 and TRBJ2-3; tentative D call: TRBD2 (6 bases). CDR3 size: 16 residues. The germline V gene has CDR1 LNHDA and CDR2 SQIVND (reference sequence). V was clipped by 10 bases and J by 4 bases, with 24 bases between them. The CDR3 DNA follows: TGTGCCACGAACGCTAAACGTAGCGGCGGCCCAGATACGCAGTATTTT. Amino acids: CATNAKRSGGPDTQYF.

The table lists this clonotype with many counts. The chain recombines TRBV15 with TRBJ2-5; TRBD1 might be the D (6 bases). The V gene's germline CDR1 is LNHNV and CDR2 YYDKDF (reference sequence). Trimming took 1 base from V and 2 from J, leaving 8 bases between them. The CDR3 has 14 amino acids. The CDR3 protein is CATSRGGQQETQYF. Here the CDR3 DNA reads TGTGCCACCAGCAGAGGGGGGCAGCAAGAGACCCAGTACTTC. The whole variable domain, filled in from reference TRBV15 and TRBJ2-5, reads DAMVIQNPRYQVTQFGKPVTLSCSQTLNHNVMYWYQQKSSQAPKLLFHYYDKDFNNEADTPDNFQSRRPNTSFCFLDIRSPGLGDTAMYLCATSRGGQQETQYFGPGTRLLVL.